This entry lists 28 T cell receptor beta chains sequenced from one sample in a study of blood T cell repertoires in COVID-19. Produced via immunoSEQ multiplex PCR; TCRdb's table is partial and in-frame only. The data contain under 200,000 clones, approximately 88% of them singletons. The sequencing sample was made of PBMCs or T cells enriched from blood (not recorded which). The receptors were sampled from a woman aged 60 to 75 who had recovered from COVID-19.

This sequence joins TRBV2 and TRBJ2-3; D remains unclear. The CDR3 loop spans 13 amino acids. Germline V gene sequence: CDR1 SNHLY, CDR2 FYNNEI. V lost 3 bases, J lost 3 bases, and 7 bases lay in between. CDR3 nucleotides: TGTGCCAGCAGTGAGCGTCTTACAGATACGCAGTATTTT. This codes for CASSERLTDTQYF. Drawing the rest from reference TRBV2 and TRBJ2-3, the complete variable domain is EPEVTQTPSHQVTQMGQEVILRCVPISNHLYFYWYRQILGQKVEFLVSFYNNEISEKSEIFDDQFSVERPDGSNFTLKIRSTKLEDSAMYFCASSERLTDTQYFGPGTRLTVL.

The CDR3 DNA reads as TGTGCCAGCAGTTTATTTGCGGCAGGGGCCTATGGCTACACCTTC. It translates to CASSLFAAGAYGYTF. The genes are TRBV27 and TRBJ1-2; D might be TRBD1 (6 bases). Germline CDR1 reads MNHEY; CDR2 reads SMNVEV (reference sequence). Trimming removed 1 base from V and 4 bases from J, with 13 bases in between. This CDR3 is 15 amino acids long.

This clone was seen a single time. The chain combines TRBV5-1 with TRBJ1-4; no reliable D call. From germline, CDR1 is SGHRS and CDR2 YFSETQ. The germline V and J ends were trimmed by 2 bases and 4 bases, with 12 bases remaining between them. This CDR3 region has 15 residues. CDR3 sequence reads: CASSLQRLDNEKLFF. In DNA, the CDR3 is TGCGCCAGCAGCTTACAACGACTAGATAATGAAAAACTGTTTTTT.

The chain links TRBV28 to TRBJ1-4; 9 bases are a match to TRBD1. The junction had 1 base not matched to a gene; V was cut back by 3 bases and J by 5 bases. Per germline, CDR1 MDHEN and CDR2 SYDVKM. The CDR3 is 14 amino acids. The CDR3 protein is CASSLGTGNEKLFF. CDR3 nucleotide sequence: TGTGCCAGCAGTTTGGGGACAGGGAATGAAAAACTGTTTTTT.

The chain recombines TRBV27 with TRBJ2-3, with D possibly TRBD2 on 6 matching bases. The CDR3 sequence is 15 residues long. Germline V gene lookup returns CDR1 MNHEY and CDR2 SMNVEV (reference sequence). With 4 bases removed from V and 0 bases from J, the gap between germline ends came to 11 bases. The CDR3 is CASSSPGDSTDTQYF. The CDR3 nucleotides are TGTGCCAGCAGTTCCCCGGGAGATAGCACAGATACGCAGTATTTT.

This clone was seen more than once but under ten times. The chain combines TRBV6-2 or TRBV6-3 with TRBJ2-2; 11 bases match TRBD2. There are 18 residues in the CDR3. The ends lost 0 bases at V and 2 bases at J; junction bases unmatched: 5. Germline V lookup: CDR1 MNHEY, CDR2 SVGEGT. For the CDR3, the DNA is TGTGCCAGCAGTTACTCGCGTAGCGGGGGGGCAAACACCGGGGAGCTGTTTTTT. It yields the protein CASSYSRSGGANTGELFF.

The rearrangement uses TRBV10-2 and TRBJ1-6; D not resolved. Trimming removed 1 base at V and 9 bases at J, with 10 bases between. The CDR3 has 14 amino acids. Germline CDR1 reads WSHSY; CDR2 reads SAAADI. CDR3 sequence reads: CASSEFPGGSPLHF. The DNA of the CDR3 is TGCGCCAGCAGTGAGTTTCCCGGCGGTTCACCCCTCCACTTT.

The CDR3 DNA is TGTGCCATCAGTGAGTCGTCGAGCGGGACCCCTCAAGATACGCAGTATTTT. As protein: CAISESSSGTPQDTQYF. The V and J genes are TRBV10-3 and TRBJ2-3; 7 nucleotides match TRBD2. Germline V gives CDR1 ENHRY, CDR2 SYGVKD. V shed 0 bases and J 5 bases; nucleotides not matched to a gene: 11. This CDR3 contains 17 residues.

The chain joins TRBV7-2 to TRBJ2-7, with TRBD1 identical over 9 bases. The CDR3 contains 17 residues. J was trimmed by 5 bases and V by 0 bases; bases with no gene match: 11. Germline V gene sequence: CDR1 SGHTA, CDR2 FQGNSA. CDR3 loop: CASSLAPLGTGIDEQYF. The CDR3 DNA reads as TGTGCCAGCAGCTTAGCCCCCTTGGGGACAGGGATCGACGAGCAGTACTTC.

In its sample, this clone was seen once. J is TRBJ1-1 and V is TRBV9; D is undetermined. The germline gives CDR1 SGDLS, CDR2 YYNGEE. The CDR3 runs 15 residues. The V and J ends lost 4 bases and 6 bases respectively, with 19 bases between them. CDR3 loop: CASSPVGSGGPEAFF. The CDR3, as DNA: TGTGCCAGCAGCCCCGTAGGATCAGGTGGCCCTGAAGCTTTCTTT.

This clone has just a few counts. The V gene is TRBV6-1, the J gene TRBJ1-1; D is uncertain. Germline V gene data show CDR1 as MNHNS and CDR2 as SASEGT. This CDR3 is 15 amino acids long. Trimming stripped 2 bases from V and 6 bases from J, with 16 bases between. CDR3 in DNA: TGTGCCAGCAGTGAACTGAGGCTCCCTGACCCTGAAGCTTTCTTT. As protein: CASSELRLPDPEAFF.

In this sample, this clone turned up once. Here the CDR3 reads CASSALYGTSGIEQFF. The CDR3 nucleotides read TGTGCCAGCAGTGCCTTATACGGGACTAGCGGAATCGAGCAGTTCTTC. The V and J genes are TRBV6-1 and TRBJ2-1, with 11 bases aligning to TRBD2. V gave up 4 bases and J gave up 10 bases; unmatched junction bases: 12. Per the germline V gene, CDR1 is MNHNS and CDR2 is SASEGT. This CDR3 is built from 16 residues.

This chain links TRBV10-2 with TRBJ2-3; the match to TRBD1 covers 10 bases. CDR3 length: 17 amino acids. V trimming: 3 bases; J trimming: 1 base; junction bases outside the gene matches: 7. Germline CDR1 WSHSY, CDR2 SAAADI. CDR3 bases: TGCGCCAGCAGTGATGGGACAGGGGTAATAGGCACAGATACGCAGTATTTT. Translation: CASSDGTGVIGTDTQYF.

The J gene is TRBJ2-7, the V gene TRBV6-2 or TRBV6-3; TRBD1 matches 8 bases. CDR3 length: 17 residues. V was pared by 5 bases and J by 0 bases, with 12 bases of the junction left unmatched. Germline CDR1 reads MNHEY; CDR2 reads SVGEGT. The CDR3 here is CASSSRTGFLSSYEQYF. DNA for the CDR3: TGTGCCAGCAGTAGCCGGACAGGGTTTCTAAGCTCCTACGAGCAGTACTTC.

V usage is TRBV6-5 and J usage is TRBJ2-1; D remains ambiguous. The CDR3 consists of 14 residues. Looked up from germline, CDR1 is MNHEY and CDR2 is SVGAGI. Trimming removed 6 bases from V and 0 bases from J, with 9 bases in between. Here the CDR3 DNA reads TGTGCCAGCAGGGCTGGCATCTCCTACAATGAGCAGTTCTTC. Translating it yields CASRAGISYNEQFF.

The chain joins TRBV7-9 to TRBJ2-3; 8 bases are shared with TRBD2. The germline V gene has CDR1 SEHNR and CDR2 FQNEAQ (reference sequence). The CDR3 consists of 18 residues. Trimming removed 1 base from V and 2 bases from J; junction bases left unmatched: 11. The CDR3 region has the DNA TGTGCCAGCAGCTTAGGGGCTAGCGGGTACGACCACACAGATACGCAGTATTTT. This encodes CASSLGASGYDHTDTQYF.

CDR3 protein: CASLKDRYSNQPQHF. CDR3 DNA sequence: TGTGCCAGCTTAAAAGACAGGTATAGCAATCAGCCCCAGCATTTT. V and J are TRBV2 and TRBJ1-5, with D tentatively TRBD1 (6 bases). In germline, CDR1 is SNHLY, CDR2 FYNNEI. V lost 8 bases and J 0 bases, leaving 14 bases between the germline ends. The CDR3 consists of 15 residues.

The CDR3 here is CASSRGAGVWEAFF. The CDR3 DNA follows: TGTGCCAGCAGCCGGGGAGCGGGGGTTTGGGAAGCTTTCTTT. V is TRBV3-1 (or the pseudogene TRBV3-2) and J is TRBJ1-1, with D possibly matching TRBD1 (5 bases). V gave up 4 bases and J gave up 8 bases, with 17 bases separating them. The CDR3 has 14 residues. Per germline, CDR1 LGHDT and CDR2 YNNKEL (reference sequence).

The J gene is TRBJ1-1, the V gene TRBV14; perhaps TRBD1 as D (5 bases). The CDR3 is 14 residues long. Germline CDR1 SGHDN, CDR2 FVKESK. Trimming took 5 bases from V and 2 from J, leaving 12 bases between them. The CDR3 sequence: CASSILRGNTEAFF. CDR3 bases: TGTGCCAGCAGCATCCTGCGGGGCAACACTGAAGCTTTCTTT. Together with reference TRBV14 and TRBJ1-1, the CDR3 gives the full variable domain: EAGVTQFPSHSVIEKGQTVTLRCDPISGHDNLYWYRRVMGKEIKFLLHFVKESKQDESGMPNNRFLAERTGGTYSTLKVQPAELEDSGVYFCASSILRGNTEAFFGQGTRLTVV.

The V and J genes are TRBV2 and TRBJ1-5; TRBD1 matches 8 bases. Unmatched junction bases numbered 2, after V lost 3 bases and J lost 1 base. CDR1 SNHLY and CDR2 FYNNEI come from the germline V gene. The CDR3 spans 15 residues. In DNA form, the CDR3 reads TGTGCCAGCAGTGAGGACAGGGCAAGCAATCAGCCCCAGCATTTT. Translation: CASSEDRASNQPQHF.

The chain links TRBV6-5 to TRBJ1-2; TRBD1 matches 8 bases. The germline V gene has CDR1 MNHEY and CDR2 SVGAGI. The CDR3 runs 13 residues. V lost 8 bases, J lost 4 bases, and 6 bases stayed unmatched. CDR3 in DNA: TGTGCCAGCGACGACAGGGGCCTCTATGGCTACACCTTC. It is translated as CASDDRGLYGYTF.

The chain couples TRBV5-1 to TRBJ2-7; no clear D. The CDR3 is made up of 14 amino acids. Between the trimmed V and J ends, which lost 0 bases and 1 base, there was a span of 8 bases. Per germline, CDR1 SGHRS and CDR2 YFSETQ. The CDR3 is CASSLGQKSYEQYF. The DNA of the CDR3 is TGCGCCAGCAGCTTGGGGCAGAAGTCCTACGAGCAGTACTTC. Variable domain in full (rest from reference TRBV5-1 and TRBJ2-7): KAGVTQTPRYLIKTRGQQVTLSCSPISGHRSVSWYQQTPGQGLQFLFEYFSETQRNKGNFPGRFSGRQFSNSRSEMNVSTLELGDSALYLCASSLGQKSYEQYFGPGTRLTVT.

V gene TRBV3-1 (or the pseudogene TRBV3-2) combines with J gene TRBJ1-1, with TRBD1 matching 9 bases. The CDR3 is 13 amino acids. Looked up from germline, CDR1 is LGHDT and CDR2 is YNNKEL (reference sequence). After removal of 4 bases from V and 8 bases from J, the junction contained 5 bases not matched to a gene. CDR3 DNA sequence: TGTGCCAGCAGCCCTTGGACAGGGGAAGAAGCTTTCTTT. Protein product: CASSPWTGEEAFF.

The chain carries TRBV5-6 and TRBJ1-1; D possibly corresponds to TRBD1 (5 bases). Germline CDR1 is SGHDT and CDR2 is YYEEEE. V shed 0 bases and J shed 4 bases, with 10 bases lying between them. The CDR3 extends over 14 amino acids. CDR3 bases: TGTGCCAGCAGCTTGGATTGGGGCACCACTGAAGCTTTCTTT. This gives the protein CASSLDWGTTEAFF.

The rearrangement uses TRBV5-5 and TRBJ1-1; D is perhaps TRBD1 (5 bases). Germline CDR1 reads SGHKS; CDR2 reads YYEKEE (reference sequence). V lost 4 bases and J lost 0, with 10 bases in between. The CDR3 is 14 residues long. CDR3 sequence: CASSLLTVNTEAFF. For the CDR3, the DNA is TGTGCCAGCAGCCTGCTGACAGTGAACACTGAAGCTTTCTTT.

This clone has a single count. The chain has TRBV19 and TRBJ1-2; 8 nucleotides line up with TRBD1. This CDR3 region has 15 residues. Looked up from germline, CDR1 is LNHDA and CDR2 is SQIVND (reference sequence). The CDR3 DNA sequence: TGTGCAACTGCCCAGGGGGCTCTTCAACCCTATGGCTACACCTTC. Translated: CATAQGALQPYGYTF.

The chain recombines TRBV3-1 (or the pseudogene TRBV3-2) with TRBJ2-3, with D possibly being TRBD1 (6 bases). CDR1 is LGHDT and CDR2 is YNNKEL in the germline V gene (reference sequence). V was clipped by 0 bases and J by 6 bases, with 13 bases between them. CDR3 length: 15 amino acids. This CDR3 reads CASSQDNWGRDTQYF. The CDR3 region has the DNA TGTGCCAGCAGCCAAGATAACTGGGGGCGGGATACGCAGTATTTT.

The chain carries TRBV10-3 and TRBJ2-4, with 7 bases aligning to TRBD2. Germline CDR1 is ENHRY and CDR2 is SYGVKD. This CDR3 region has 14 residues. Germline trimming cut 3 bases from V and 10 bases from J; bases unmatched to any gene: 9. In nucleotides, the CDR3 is TGTGCCATCAGTGACTTAGGTGGGGGGGAAATTCAGTACTTC. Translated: CAISDLGGGEIQYF.